This T cell receptor beta chain is drawn from a study of blood T cell repertoires in COVID-19. Across the whole study: In each case, the material was cDNA or gDNA derived from T cells, B-cell-depleted T cells, or PBMCs.

The CDR3 runs to 15 residues. The germline V gene has CDR1 SGHNT and CDR2 YYREEE (reference sequence). V was clipped by 0 bases and J by 2 bases, with 6 bases between them. Here immunoSEQ multiplex PCR was the method, and the copy in TCRdb shows in-frame clones only, minus some. The sample shows about 140,000 clones, under 90% of them seen only once. The chain couples TRBV5-4 to TRBJ2-6, with D maybe TRBD2 (5 bases). Source material: peripheral blood. The clonotype comes from a man in his 70s who had recovered from COVID-19. CDR3 nucleotide sequence: TGTGCCAGCAGCTTGGGAGGGACTGGGGCCAACGTCCTGACTTTC. This translates into CASSLGGTGANVLTF.